This T cell receptor beta chain originates from a study of response to subunit inactivated influenza vaccine. Findings of the study overall: T cells newly recruited by each seasonal influenza vaccination are few, the authors suggested.

CDR1 is DFQATT and CDR2 is SNEGSKA in the germline V gene (reference sequence). V dropped 4 bases and J dropped 0 bases, with 13 bases sitting between them. The CDR3 length is 15 residues. This clonotype was counted only a few times. Its antigen is still unknown. Each CDR3 protein gets one entry after TCRdb re-called the RT-PCR reads with MiXCR. The sample carries about 780,000 distinct CDR3 sequences, 18% recorded once. The sequencing used PBMCs from blood, collected 5 to 6 days after vaccination. This rearrangement joins TRBV20-1 to TRBJ2-1, with no clear D. The receptor was derived from a middle-aged man who received an inactivated influenza vaccine. CDR3 DNA sequence: TGCAGTGCTATGTTAGACGGCAGCTCCTACAATGAGCAGTTCTTC. Protein: CSAMLDGSSYNEQFF.